This TCR beta chain derives from a study of blood T cell repertoires in COVID-19 (dated by TCRdb to the early 2020s). With respect to the entire study: Samples from collaborators originated in the United States, Italy and Spain and spanned both the acute and convalescent phases of COVID-19. The dataset comprised deeply sampled blood TCRbeta repertoires from subjects exposed to, actively infected with, or recovered from COVID-19. Samples were obtained from the ongoing ImmuneRACE study (first 160 participants) and from approximately 1,200 subjects provided by 6 global collaborators. The prospective study material was composed of cDNA or gDNA derived from T cells, B-cell-depleted T cells, or PBMCs. Where HLA class I and class II types were available, the types were taken from metadata supplied by the sample provider, not from assay-based typing. The repertoires were released in a freely available public database intended as a resource for research on the immune response to SARS-CoV-2. The sample metadata nearly always contained a de-identified subject ID, COVID-19 status, age in years and sex. Overall study results and their limits: The amount of clinical and demographic metadata varied by source and participant and was provided uncurated.

TCRbeta CDR3 regions were amplified from genomic DNA by means of the immunoSEQ Assay, a bias-controlled multiplex PCR. As for how the authors treated the data: The number of nucleated cells in each sample was estimated from the amplification of reference gene primers within the assay. To quantify the absolute abundance of each unique TCRbeta CDR3 rearrangement, sequence reads were collapsed and filtered. For each sample, productive Simpson clonality was calculated as the square root of Simpson's diversity index across productive rearrangements. In TCRdb, the immuneACCESS table is reduced to in-frame sequences with V and J assigned. These tables do not hold every clone; where another copy was compared, an unresolved V gene accounts for under half, and the others remain unexplained. V and J calls and clone size are given by that table; D and trimming were obtained from the DNA. For this sample there are hundreds of thousands of clones; 75% to 90% appear just once. The biggest ten clones account for 1.1% of the sample.

This clone was seen only once. Its antigen is still unknown. Nothing much larger sits one base from this clone, and base qualities are not available. Participants in the prospective study were aged roughly 18 to 95 years, lived in about two dozen United States geographic areas, and enrolled through a virtual design. In the prospective study, cohorts were assigned on the basis of participant-reported clinical history obtained from a screening survey and a study questionnaire. Recovered participants in ImmuneRACE Cohort 3 were defined by two consecutive negative NP/OP PCR tests, clearance by a healthcare professional, or resolution of symptoms. In the prospective study, whole blood, serum and a nasopharyngeal or oropharyngeal swab were collected from each participant by mobile phlebotomists. Additional blood draws and questionnaires over an approximately 2-month period could optionally be provided by prospective study participants. Before DNA extraction, blood samples from the prospective study were shipped at room temperature or frozen.

The CDR3 has 14 amino acids, counting the end cysteine and phenylalanine. Solely the CDR3 DNA is kept, with 42 bases framed from the first base. Per the germline V gene (reference sequence), SGHKS is the CDR1 and YYEKEE is the CDR2. V sheds 4 bases and J sheds 2 bases, leaving 10 bases between their ends. Material: PBMCs or T cells enriched from blood (not recorded which). The receptor chain draws on TRBV5-5 and TRBJ1-5; possibly the D gene is TRBD1, per 5 matching bases. The sequence was obtained from a man younger than 45 who had recovered from COVID-19. The DNA sequence is given as TGTGCCAGCAGCCCCAGGGATGGCAATCAGCCCCAGCATTTT. Translated, it gives CASSPRDGNQPQHF.